The 14 T cell receptor beta chains listed next were all sequenced from one sample in a study of early T cells in non-severe SARS-CoV-2 infection. One entry per CDR3 protein, called by TCRdb with MiXCR from the 5' RACE reads. The sample records approximately 57,000 distinct CDR3 sequences, approximately 13% being singletons. Sequencing used whole blood. Source of these receptors: an adult who was a healthcare worker with PCR-confirmed SARS-CoV-2 infection or an uninfected control (not recorded which).

The CDR3 region is CASSPPTPPKQFF. In nucleotides, the CDR3 is TGTGCCAGCAGCCCCCCGACCCCTCCGAAGCAGTTCTTC. The chain carries TRBV7-8 and TRBJ2-1, with D unresolved. There are 13 residues in the CDR3. The germline V gene encodes CDR1 SGHVS and CDR2 FQNEAQ. The V end was cut by 5 bases, the J end by 11 bases, with 16 bases between.

Only a few counts were recorded for this clonotype. V and J are TRBV9 and TRBJ2-7; D is perhaps TRBD2 (5 bases). The CDR3 runs 15 residues. Germline CDR1 SGDLS, CDR2 YYNGEE. Trimming removed 0 bases at V and 2 bases at J, with 12 bases between. The CDR3 is CASSVGSETAYEQYF. The DNA of the CDR3 is TGTGCCAGCAGCGTAGGTAGCGAAACAGCCTACGAGCAGTACTTC.

This clonotype has ten or more counts. The rearrangement joins TRBV12-3 or TRBV12-4 to TRBJ1-6; possibly TRBD1 for D (6 bases). The CDR3 is made up of 14 amino acids. V shed 3 bases and J shed 7 bases, with 10 bases lying between them. The CDR3 sequence: CASSLDTGNSPLHF. The CDR3 DNA is TGTGCCAGCAGTTTGGACACAGGGAATTCACCCCTCCACTTT.

The sample holds many counts of this clonotype. V and J are TRBV12-3 or TRBV12-4 and TRBJ2-5; possible D gene TRBD2, 5 bases. Trimming took 8 bases from V and 4 from J, leaving 20 bases between them. The CDR3 loop spans 15 amino acids. The CDR3 here is CASSPPRAAGETQYF. CDR3 coding DNA: TGTGCCAGCTCCCCTCCCCGGGCCGCGGGAGAGACCCAGTACTTC.

This clonotype showed up just a few times. Its ends do not fully match the called genes, so a read error is possible. V usage is TRBV2 and J usage is TRBJ2-7, with TRBD2 matching over 10 bases. Germline V gene lookup returns CDR1 SNHLY and CDR2 FYNNEI. The CDR3 is 15 residues long. The CDR3 sequence is CVSRRSGGISYEQYF. The CDR3 region has the DNA TGTGTCAGCAGACGTAGCGGGGGGATCTCCTACGAGCAGTACTTC.

This clonotype was seen a handful of times. This sequence joins TRBV4-1 and TRBJ1-5; D is undetermined. The CDR3 has 15 amino acids. Germline assignment: CDR1 MGHRA and CDR2 YSYEKL. V shed 2 bases and J shed 0 bases, with 8 bases lying between them. In nucleotides, the CDR3 is TGCGCCAGCAGCCAAACCGTGAATAGCAATCAGCCCCAGCATTTT. It translates to CASSQTVNSNQPQHF.

This clonotype was seen repeatedly, ten times or more. V gene TRBV9 combines with J gene TRBJ2-5; either TRBD1 or TRBD2 may fit D (5 bases each). This CDR3 region has 14 residues. Germline V lookup: CDR1 SGDLS, CDR2 YYNGEE. V was pared by 7 bases and J by 1 base, with 14 bases between. This CDR3 is CASGGASTQETQYF. CDR3 nucleotide sequence: TGTGCCAGCGGGGGAGCATCAACCCAAGAGACCCAGTACTTC.

Ten or more counts support this clonotype. The chain has TRBV7-6 and TRBJ1-5; D unclear. With 5 bases removed from V and 0 bases from J, the gap between germline ends came to 5 bases. Germline assignment: CDR1 SGHVS and CDR2 FNYEAQ. The CDR3 runs to 13 residues. The CDR3 loop reads CASSRYSNQPQHF. The CDR3 nucleotides read TGTGCCAGCAGCCGGTATAGCAATCAGCCCCAGCATTTT. The whole variable domain, remainder taken from reference TRBV7-6 and TRBJ1-5, is GAGVSQSPRYKVTKRGQDVALRCDPISGHVSLYWYRQALGQGPEFLTYFNYEAQQDKSGLPNDRFSAERPEGSISTLTIQRTEQRDSAMYRCASSRYSNQPQHFGDGTRLSIL.

This clonotype occurred many times. This chain uses TRBV19 with TRBJ1-5, with 7 bases matching TRBD1. The V gene's germline CDR1 is LNHDA and CDR2 SQIVND (reference sequence). The V and J ends lost 6 bases and 0 bases, in that order; junction bases with no gene match: 11. The CDR3 contains 17 residues. CDR3 in DNA: TGTGCCAGTAGCTCCTGGACAGGAGAATATAGCAATCAGCCCCAGCATTTT. Translating gives CASSSWTGEYSNQPQHF.

This clonotype was seen more than once but under ten times. The chain is built from TRBV29-1 and TRBJ2-7, with D uncertain. The CDR3 is 13 amino acids. V was shortened by 6 bases and J by 0 bases, with 12 bases between the two germline ends. The germline V gene encodes CDR1 SQVTM and CDR2 ANQGSEA. The CDR3 nucleotides read TGCAGCGTCGTCTCACCCTACTCCTACGAGCAGTACTTC. Protein sequence: CSVVSPYSYEQYF.

With respect to this clonotype: The conserved phenylalanine or tryptophan is not found at the CDR3 terminus, so this likely reflects a read error. V is TRBV27 and J is TRBJ2-3; D gene uncertain. V was clipped by 5 bases and J by 9 bases, with 6 bases between them. The CDR3 is made up of 10 amino acids. Germline V gene sequence: CDR1 MNHEY, CDR2 SMNVEV (reference sequence). CDR3 in amino acids: CASSPGTQYY. The CDR3 region has the DNA TGTGCCAGCAGTCCCGGGACGCAGTATTAT.

This clonotype was seen more than once but under ten times. The chain couples TRBV15 to TRBJ1-1; the D is unclear. This CDR3 is 14 amino acids long. V was trimmed by 1 base and J by 5 bases, leaving 11 bases between them. Germline CDR1 LNHNV, CDR2 YYDKDF (reference sequence). CDR3 protein: CATSRGFGRTEAFF. In DNA form, the CDR3 reads TGTGCCACCAGCAGAGGGTTCGGACGAACTGAAGCTTTCTTT. Combining the CDR3 with reference TRBV15 and TRBJ1-1 gives the whole variable domain DAMVIQNPRYQVTQFGKPVTLSCSQTLNHNVMYWYQQKSSQAPKLLFHYYDKDFNNEADTPDNFQSRRPNTSFCFLDIRSPGLGDTAMYLCATSRGFGRTEAFFGQGTRLTVV.

V and J are TRBV5-1 and TRBJ2-1; 10 bases map to TRBD2. This CDR3 has 14 amino acids. Germline values: CDR1 SGHRS, CDR2 YFSETQ. V shed 4 bases, J shed 4 bases, and the junction held 2 bases outside the gene matches. CDR3 in amino acids: CASSISGGYNEQFF. The CDR3 bases are TGCGCCAGCAGCATTAGCGGGGGGTACAATGAGCAGTTCTTC. The complete variable domain, with remaining parts taken from reference TRBV5-1 and TRBJ2-1, reads KAGVTQTPRYLIKTRGQQVTLSCSPISGHRSVSWYQQTPGQGLQFLFEYFSETQRNKGNFPGRFSGRQFSNSRSEMNVSTLELGDSALYLCASSISGGYNEQFFGPGTRLTVL.

The chain links TRBV29-1 to TRBJ1-5, with a weak D call TRBD1 (5 bases). The V gene lost 4 bases and the J gene lost 6 bases, with 13 bases spanning the gap. CDR1 and CDR2 from the germline V gene are SQVTM and ANQGSEA. The CDR3 is 13 residues long. The CDR3 sequence: CSVASITGQPQHF. The CDR3 DNA reads TGCAGCGTTGCAAGCATTACAGGTCAGCCCCAGCATTTT.